This T cell receptor beta chain was identified in a study of cytomegalovirus exposure and HLA in healthy donors. Profiled with immunoSEQ multiplex PCR; TCRdb holds only in-frame clones, not every one. The table shows around 170,000 clones, with 85% occurring only once. This CDR3 comprises 15 residues. Trimming at V came to 7 bases and at J to 4 bases, leaving 4 bases not matched to a gene. Germline lookup yields CDR1 MNHNS and CDR2 SASEGT. This clone was recorded a few times. The clonotype was recovered from a man younger than 35 in good health and CMV-seropositive. The chain is built from TRBV6-1 and TRBJ2-2, with TRBD2 identical over 12 bases. What was sequenced was PBMCs. CDR3: CASIELAGGTGELFF. CDR3 coding DNA: TGTGCCAGCATCGAACTAGCGGGGGGCACCGGGGAGCTGTTTTTT.